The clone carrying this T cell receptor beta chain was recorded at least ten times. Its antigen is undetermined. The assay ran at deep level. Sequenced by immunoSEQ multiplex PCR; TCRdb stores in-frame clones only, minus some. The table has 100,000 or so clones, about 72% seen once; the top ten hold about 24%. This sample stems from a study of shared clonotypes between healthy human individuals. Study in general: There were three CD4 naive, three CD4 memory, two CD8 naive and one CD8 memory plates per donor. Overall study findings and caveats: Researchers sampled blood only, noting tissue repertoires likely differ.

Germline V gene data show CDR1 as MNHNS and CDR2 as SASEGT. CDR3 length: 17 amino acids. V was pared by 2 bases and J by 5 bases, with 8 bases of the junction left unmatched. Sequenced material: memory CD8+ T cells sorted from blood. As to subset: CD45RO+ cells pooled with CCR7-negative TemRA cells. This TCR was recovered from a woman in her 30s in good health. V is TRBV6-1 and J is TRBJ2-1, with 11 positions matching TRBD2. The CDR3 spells CASSELNAGLADNEQFF. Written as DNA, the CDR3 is TGTGCCAGCAGTGAACTCAATGCGGGACTAGCGGACAATGAGCAGTTCTTC.